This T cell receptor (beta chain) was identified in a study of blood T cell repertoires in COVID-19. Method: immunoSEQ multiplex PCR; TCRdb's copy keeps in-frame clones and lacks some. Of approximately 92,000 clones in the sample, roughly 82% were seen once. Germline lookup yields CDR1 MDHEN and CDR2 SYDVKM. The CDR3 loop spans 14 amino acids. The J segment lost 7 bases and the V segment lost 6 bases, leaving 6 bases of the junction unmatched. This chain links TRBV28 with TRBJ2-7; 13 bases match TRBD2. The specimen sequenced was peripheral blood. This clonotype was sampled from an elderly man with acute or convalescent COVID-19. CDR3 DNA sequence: TGTGCCAGCAGGCCGGGACTAGCGGGAAAGGAGCAGTACTTC. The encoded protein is CASRPGLAGKEQYF.